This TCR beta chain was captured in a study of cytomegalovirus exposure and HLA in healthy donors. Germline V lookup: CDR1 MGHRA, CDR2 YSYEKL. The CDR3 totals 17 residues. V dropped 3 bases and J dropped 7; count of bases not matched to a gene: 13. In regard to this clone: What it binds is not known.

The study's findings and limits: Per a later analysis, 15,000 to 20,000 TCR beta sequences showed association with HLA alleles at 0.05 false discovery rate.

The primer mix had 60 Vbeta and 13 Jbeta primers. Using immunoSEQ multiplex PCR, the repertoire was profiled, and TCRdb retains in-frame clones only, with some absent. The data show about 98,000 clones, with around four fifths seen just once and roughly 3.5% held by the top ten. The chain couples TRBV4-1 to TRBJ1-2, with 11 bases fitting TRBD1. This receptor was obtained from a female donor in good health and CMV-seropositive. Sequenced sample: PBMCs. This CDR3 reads CASSHAVHRTGGFGYTF. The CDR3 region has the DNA TGCGCCAGCAGCCACGCGGTTCATAGGACAGGGGGCTTTGGCTACACCTTC.